This T cell receptor beta chain stems from a study of T-cell memory formation after mild COVID-19 (dated by TCRdb to the early 2020s). Concerning the study at large: TCR sequence clusters from the two donors were found to be largely donor specific. In two donors, T-cell clones that expanded and contracted after mild COVID-19 were tracked by sequencing TCRalpha and TCRbeta repertoires over time. Two young, previously healthy adult volunteers, one female and one male, were included in the cohort. Points the paper makes about the study in general: SARS-CoV-2 specificity was not confirmed for the second-wave clones peaking on day 37. The detection of some responding clones in pre-infection memory suggests that pre-existing cross-reactive memory T cells joined the SARS-CoV-2 response. Clones that contracted from day 15 to 85 showed balanced CD4/CD8 phenotypes, whereas a second wave of clones that expanded from day 15 to 37 leaned towards CD4+. Contracting CD4+ clones were found mainly in CM and EM memory subsets, while CD8+ clones were enriched in EMRA. The study included only a couple of mild cases, and larger cohorts that include severe cases with pre-infection samples were judged to be necessary.

Regarding this clonotype: Its cognate antigen has yet to be identified. Per-nucleotide qualities are absent, and no much larger clonotype sits a single base away.

From the cysteine through the phenylalanine, the CDR3 covers 15 amino acids. The read is trimmed to its CDR3 DNA, 45 bases read in frame from base 1. Ends trimmed: V by 3 bases, J by 3 bases; bases unmatched to a gene: 3. The germline V gene sets CDR1 to SGHVS and CDR2 to FQNEAQ. The listed sequencing device is Illumina NovaSeq 6000. TCRalpha and TCRbeta cDNA libraries were built by 5'RACE with constant-segment primers, adding sample barcodes and unique molecular identifiers. Trizol reagent was used to extract RNA from every sample. The libraries were amplified in two PCR steps, and the second step added a second sample barcode and Illumina TruSeq adapters. Libraries were sequenced on an Illumina NovaSeq with 2 x 150 bp paired-end reads. The original methods were these. The reads were demultiplexed and collapsed into UMI-guided consensus sequences using migec v1.2.7. Using mixcr v2.1.11, the UMI consensuses were aligned to TRA and TRB V and J templates and assembled into clonotypes. A clonotype was counted as expanded or contracted only if both edgeR and NoisET called the change significant, with noise models trained on biological replicates. For edgeR calls, the thresholds were a false discovery rate-adjusted p below 0.01 and a log2 fold-change of 1. As an exploratory analysis of dynamics, PCA with hierarchical clustering was applied to max-normalized trajectories of the 1000 most abundant clonotypes. Separately sequenced CD4+ and CD8+ repertoires were used to assign a CD4 or CD8 phenotype to each responding clone. The public sequencing data were trimmed at Q25 with fastp and processed into clonotypes with MiXCR by TCRdb, which kept only in-frame beta chains. Rows are combined by CDR3 protein, so each entry shows the most common genes and DNA. None of the V and J calls come from the authors' own analysis; TCRdb made them. The sample table records around 420,000 distinct CDR3 sequences; roughly 26% of these occur just once. The biggest ten clones account for around 8.7% of the sample.

PBMCs were isolated by Ficoll-Paque density gradient centrifugation. The TCR comes from an adult woman who had mild COVID-19 (a few samples of this study predate the infection). The sample titles of this study are shuffled in the database, so cell type and time point are left out; the donor was told from shared clones. Sequenced: PBMCs or a T cell subset sorted from them (not recorded which). The rearranged segments are TRBV7-8 and TRBJ1-1, and TRBD1 aligns with 11 junction nucleotides. The CDR3 region reads CASSLDRGLYTEAFF. The nucleotides read TGTGCCAGCAGCTTGGACAGGGGGCTGTACACTGAAGCTTTCTTT.